The rows below give T cell receptor beta chains drawn from one sample of a study of regulatory T cells in long-lasting Graves disease. MiXCR, applied by TCRdb to the multiplex PCR reads, yields one record per CDR3 protein. The repertoire holds about 450,000 distinct CDR3 sequences, with about 15% as singletons. These data also featured in a second study, about T cells in Graves' hyperthyroidism and ophthalmopathy.

Sequencing used peripheral blood mononuclear cells (PBMCs), obtained at new diagnosis, from a patient treated with antithyroid drugs. These receptors came from a woman in her fifties or sixties with Graves disease. Both conserved end residues are part of each CDR3. A D gene is named only where the DNA matches it firmly. Only some rows state a clone size, as once, few, many or a class for expanded clones.

D	J	size	V	DNA	CDR3
TRBD2	TRBJ2-1	many	TRBV12-3/TRBV12-4	TGTGCCAGCAGACCCGGGACTAGCAGGAGTGAGCAGTTCTTC	CASRPGTSRSEQFF
TRBD2	TRBJ2-5	few	TRBV28	TGTGCCAGCAGTTCCCGTCTGGGGGGGGGGGAAGGGACCCAGTACTTC	CASSSRLGGGEGTQYF
.	TRBJ1-1	few	TRBV3-1	TGTGCCAGCAGCCAAGATTGGAGTAATTGGGGGAACACTGAAGCTTTCTTT	CASSQDWSNWGNTEAFF
TRBD2	TRBJ2-7	few	TRBV5-6	TGTGCCAGCAGCTACGGACTAGCGGGGAGAATTTACGAGCAGTACTTC	CASSYGLAGRIYEQYF
TRBD1	TRBJ2-1	many	TRBV5-1	TGCGCCAGCAGCTTGGATGGGACAGGTTACAATGAGCAGTTCTTC	CASSLDGTGYNEQFF
TRBD1	TRBJ1-5	.	TRBV20-1	TGCAGTGCGATCGGACAGGGGGTAGTCGATAGCAATCAGCCCCAGCATTTT	CSAIGQGVVDSNQPQHF
.	TRBJ1-5	many	TRBV6-5	TGTGCCAGCAGTTACGAGAGCAATCAGCCCCAGCATTTT	CASSYESNQPQHF
.	TRBJ2-1	few	TRBV6-4	TGTGCCAGCAGTGACTCGACTCTAGGACGAAATGAGCAGTTCTTC	CASSDSTLGRNEQFF
TRBD2	TRBJ2-3	many	TRBV27	TGTGCCAGCGGGACTAGCGGGAGAGCACCAGATACGCAGTATTTT	CASGTSGRAPDTQYF
TRBD1	TRBJ2-2	many	TRBV12-5	TGTGCTAGTGGTTTGGTACCCAAGCTCCCCGGGACAGGGGGAAACACCGGGGAGCTGTTTTTT	CASGLVPKLPGTGGNTGELFF
.	TRBJ2-1	few	TRBV10-2	TGCGCCAGCAGTGATTTCATAATCGTGTCTACCTACAATGAGCAGTTCTTC	CASSDFIIVSTYNEQFF
TRBD2	TRBJ2-7	many	TRBV9	TGTGCCAGCAGCGTAGAACTAGCGGGAACCTACGAGCAGTACTTC	CASSVELAGTYEQYF
TRBD1	TRBJ2-5	many	TRBV6-1	TGTGCCAGCAGTGAATTTCCCTCGGGACAGGGGTTGCGAGAGACCCAGTACTTC	CASSEFPSGQGLRETQYF
TRBD2	TRBJ2-2	.	TRBV10-3	TGTGCCATCAGTGAGAATCCGGGAGGACGGACCGGGGAGCTGTTTTTT	CAISENPGGRTGELFF
TRBD1	TRBJ1-3	many	TRBV28	TGTGCCAGCAGTTCCCCTTCACAGGGGGCGAAGGGAAACACCATATATTTT	CASSSPSQGAKGNTIYF
.	TRBJ2-2	many	TRBV2	TGTGCCAGCAGTCAAGACTCAGGCGCGAACACCGGGGAGCTGTTTTTT	CASSQDSGANTGELFF
.	TRBJ2-1	many	TRBV28	TGTGCCAGTCTAGGGTTCAGGGGGGGTAGTGAGCAGTTCTTC	CASLGFRGGSEQFF
.	TRBJ2-7	many	TRBV12-3/TRBV12-4	TGTGCCAGCAGTTTCAGGGAAAGCGACCACTACGAGCAGTACTTC	CASSFRESDHYEQYF
TRBD1	TRBJ2-7	many	TRBV5-1	TGCGCCAGCAGCTTGGATGGACAGGGCTTAAGGGAGCAGTACTTC	CASSLDGQGLREQYF
.	TRBJ2-7	few	TRBV4-2	TGTGCCAGCAGCCAAGATTTTGGGCTGAACTACGAGCAGTACTTC	CASSQDFGLNYEQYF
TRBD1	TRBJ1-2	many	TRBV4-1	TGCGCCAGCAGCCCGACAGGGTCACTCGCTAACTATGGCTACACCTTC	CASSPTGSLANYGYTF
TRBD2	TRBJ2-5	many	TRBV12-3/TRBV12-4	TGTGCCGGCCCACTAGCGGGAAGTGAGACCCAGTACTTC	CAGPLAGSETQYF
.	TRBJ1-2	many	TRBV29-1	TGCAGCGTGGCCGGGGGAGAGGGCGCCTATGGCTACACCTTC	CSVAGGEGAYGYTF
TRBD2	TRBJ2-2	many	TRBV24-1	TGTGCCACCAGTGATTCTACTAGCGGGGGATACACCGGGGAGCTGTTTTTT	CATSDSTSGGYTGELFF
.	TRBJ2-1	many	TRBV28	TGTGCCAGCGGAACCGTAACTAATGAGCAGTTCTTC	CASGTVTNEQFF
.	TRBJ1-3	many	TRBV10-3	TGTGCCATCAGTGAGTCGTCTTTATCGGACTCTGGAAACACCATATATTTT	CAISESSLSDSGNTIYF
.	TRBJ1-1	many	TRBV30	TGTGCCTGGAGTCCCACGACAGTCACTGAAGCTTTCTTT	CAWSPTTVTEAFF
.	TRBJ2-7	many	TRBV6-1	TGTGCCAGCAGAGGTAGCGGACCCTACGAGCAGTACTTC	CASRGSGPYEQYF
.	TRBJ2-2	few	TRBV7-6	TGTGCCAGCACGGAGGAGGTGGGCACCGGGGAGCTGTTTTTT	CASTEEVGTGELFF
TRBD2	TRBJ2-1	.	TRBV10-2	TGCGCCAGCATGGCGGGACTAGCGGGGGGTCGACCCTACAATGAGCAGTTCTTC	CASMAGLAGGRPYNEQFF
TRBD2	TRBJ2-5	few	TRBV27	TGTGCCAGCAGTCCAGTAGCGGGAGGAGCGGAGACCCAGTACTTC	CASSPVAGGAETQYF
.	TRBJ1-1	.	TRBV9	TGTGCCAGCAGCGGCCCCGGAGAAACTGAAGCTTTCTTT	CASSGPGETEAFF